The 26 T cell receptor beta chains below were found in one sample sequenced in a study of a mutant IDH1 vaccine in newly diagnosed glioma. The table came from immunoSEQ multiplex PCR; TCRdb's copy has only in-frame clones and leaves some out. The repertoire includes some 60,000 clones, roughly 80% of them detected once, and 3.6% sits in the top ten. The time point was: week 11, during vaccination. Vaccination comprised doses that each held 300 ug of mutant IDH1 20-mer peptide, plus topical imiquimod. Antigens for these TCRs are unknown. The sequencing here drew on PBMCs, taken from a glioma patient whose treatment included an IDH1 peptide vaccine. The source is a man younger than 45 with glioma.

The chain couples TRBV5-4 to TRBJ2-5; maybe TRBD2 (6 bases). V lost 0 bases, J lost 4 bases, and 13 bases lay in between. There are 15 residues in the CDR3. Germline assignment: CDR1 SGHNT and CDR2 YYREEE (reference sequence). The CDR3 sequence is CASSLAGRGPETQYF. As DNA, the CDR3 is TGTGCCAGCAGCTTGGCGGGGCGGGGCCCAGAGACCCAGTACTTC. Variable domain in full (rest from reference TRBV5-4 and TRBJ2-5): ETGVTQSPTHLIKTRGQQVTLRCSSQSGHNTVSWYQQALGQGPQFIFQYYREEENGRGNFPPRFSGLQFPNYSSELNVNALELDDSALYLCASSLAGRGPETQYFGPGTRLLVL.

With regard to this clone: At the DNA level, this CDR3 is encoded by other sequences in the same sample as well. CDR3 DNA sequence: TGTGCCAGCAGCTCTACCGGGACTAGCTACAATGAGCAGTTCTTC. The encoded protein is CASSSTGTSYNEQFF. V is TRBV7-2 and J is TRBJ2-1; 8 nucleotides match TRBD2. Germline loops: CDR1 SGHTA, CDR2 FQGNSA. Unmatched junction bases numbered 5, after V lost 4 bases and J lost 3 bases. The CDR3 runs to 15 residues.

V is TRBV6-5 and J is TRBJ1-2; no clear D. The CDR3 sequence is 10 residues long. Germline assignment: CDR1 MNHEY and CDR2 SVGAGI. V was shortened by 7 bases and J by 5 bases, with 5 bases between the two germline ends. CDR3 amino acids: CASTAYGYTF. CDR3 sequence (DNA): TGTGCCAGCACTGCGTATGGCTACACCTTC.

This clone was seen more than once but under ten times. The rearrangement links TRBV18 to TRBJ1-2; D not resolved. The CDR3 totals 13 residues. Germline loops: CDR1 KGHSH, CDR2 LQKENI. V shed 2 bases and J shed 4 bases, with 8 bases lying between them. CDR3 protein: CASSPGEGYGYTF. DNA for the CDR3: TGTGCCAGCTCACCAGGGGAGGGCTATGGCTACACCTTC.

The chain carries TRBV28 and TRBJ2-5; no reliable D call. V lost 2 bases and J lost 12, with 13 bases in between. Germline V gives CDR1 MDHEN, CDR2 SYDVKM. The CDR3 is 12 amino acids. Here the CDR3 DNA reads TGTGCCAGCAGTTTAGAGTATGGGTTTAAGTACTTC. This translates into CASSLEYGFKYF.

The CDR3 DNA follows: TGTGCCTGGAGTCTGGGGACAGCTGAAAAACTGTTTTTT. It codes for CAWSLGTAEKLFF. This chain joins TRBV30 and TRBJ1-4, with 7 bases matching TRBD1. Trimming removed 2 bases from V and 7 bases from J; junction bases left unmatched: 4. Germline CDR1 and CDR2: GTSNPN and SVGIG (reference sequence). The CDR3 extends over 13 amino acids.

V is TRBV19 and J is TRBJ1-2, with a possible D match to TRBD1 (5 bases). The CDR3 extends over 16 amino acids. Germline loops: CDR1 LNHDA, CDR2 SQIVND (reference sequence). Trimming removed 0 bases at V and 8 bases at J, with 19 bases between. CDR3 sequence (DNA): TGTGCCAGTAGTATAGATCTGAGGGGTCTATACATCGGCTACACCTTC. This sequence encodes CASSIDLRGLYIGYTF.

V usage is TRBV27 and J usage is TRBJ1-1, with 7 bases fitting TRBD1. CDR1 is MNHEY, CDR2 SMNVEV, per germline (reference sequence). V trimming: 6 bases; J trimming: 0 bases; junction bases outside the gene matches: 10. The CDR3 length is 16 residues. DNA for the CDR3: TGTGCCAGCAGCAAACAGGGGACGGGGATGAACACTGAAGCTTTCTTT. It translates to CASSKQGTGMNTEAFF.

CDR3: CATSPEQMENIQYF. Written as DNA, the CDR3 is TGTGCCACTTCCCCGGAACAGATGGAAAACATTCAGTACTTC. V usage is TRBV2 and J usage is TRBJ2-4; unclear D gene. Trimming cost V 10 bases and J 5 bases, with 18 bases left between them. This CDR3 is 14 amino acids long. The germline V gene encodes CDR1 SNHLY and CDR2 FYNNEI.

CDR3 region: CASEATGELFF. The CDR3 bases are TGTGCCTCCGAAGCCACCGGGGAGCTGTTTTTT. This rearrangement joins TRBV10-3 to TRBJ2-2; no clear D. V was pared by 11 bases and J by 4 bases, with 8 bases between. There are 11 residues in the CDR3. Germline lookup yields CDR1 ENHRY and CDR2 SYGVKD.

This clone was observed a handful of times. The rearrangement joins TRBV18 to TRBJ1-5; 8 positions agree with TRBD1. The CDR3 has 13 amino acids. CDR1 and CDR2 (germline): KGHSH, LQKENI. V was pared by 6 bases and J by 4 bases, with 2 bases of the junction left unmatched. The CDR3 loop is CASSGTGNQPQHF. DNA for the CDR3: TGTGCCAGCTCCGGGACAGGTAATCAGCCCCAGCATTTT.

This clone has only one observation. The chain uses TRBV27 and TRBJ2-1; 8 nucleotides match TRBD2. Looked up from germline, CDR1 is MNHEY and CDR2 is SMNVEV (reference sequence). The CDR3 spans 14 residues. The ends lost 4 bases at V and 7 bases at J; junction bases unmatched: 6. In DNA, the CDR3 is TGTGCCAGCAGTTACCTAATAGCGGGGAATGAGCAGTTCTTC. It codes for CASSYLIAGNEQFF.

V is TRBV19 and J is TRBJ2-1; 7 bases line up with TRBD2. The CDR3 is made up of 15 amino acids. CDR1 is LNHDA, CDR2 SQIVND, per germline (reference sequence). J was trimmed by 3 bases and V by 5 bases; bases with no gene match: 7. The CDR3 coding sequence is TGTGCCAGTAGTCCCCTAGCGGAACTCTACAATGAGCAGTTCTTC. This encodes CASSPLAELYNEQFF.

This clone showed up just once. This sequence joins TRBV10-2 and TRBJ2-1; 10 bases map to TRBD2. This CDR3 is built from 14 residues. Germline CDR1 is WSHSY and CDR2 is SAAADI. Germline trimming cut 8 bases from V and 8 bases from J; bases unmatched to any gene: 9. The CDR3 DNA reads as TGCGCCAGCCAACCGGGACTAGCGTCCGATGAGCAGTTCTTC. Protein sequence: CASQPGLASDEQFF.

This chain links TRBV30 with TRBJ1-2; D unclear. V dropped 5 bases and J dropped 1 base, with 20 bases sitting between them. CDR3 length: 16 amino acids. Germline values: CDR1 GTSNPN, CDR2 SVGIG (reference sequence). The CDR3 loop reads CAWEDPSSGYNYGYTF. CDR3 bases: TGTGCCTGGGAGGATCCTAGTAGTGGTTATAACTATGGCTACACCTTC.

This clone was seen only a few times. The V and J genes are TRBV2 and TRBJ2-7, with 11 nucleotides matching TRBD2. CDR1 SNHLY and CDR2 FYNNEI come from the germline V gene. Trimming took 4 bases from V and 4 from J; bases not matched to a gene: 3. The CDR3 covers 14 residues. CDR3 residues: CASSGLAGGYEQYF. The DNA for the CDR3 is TGTGCCAGCAGTGGGCTAGCGGGGGGTTACGAGCAGTACTTC. The full variable domain, in which reference TRBV2 and TRBJ2-7 provide the parts outside the CDR3, is EPEVTQTPSHQVTQMGQEVILRCVPISNHLYFYWYRQILGQKVEFLVSFYNNEISEKSEIFDDQFSVERPDGSNFTLKIRSTKLEDSAMYFCASSGLAGGYEQYFGPGTRLTVT.

The V and J genes are TRBV5-6 and TRBJ1-1; D uncertain. Germline CDR1 reads SGHDT; CDR2 reads YYEEEE. The CDR3 is 12 residues long. V lost 2 bases and J 6 bases, leaving 8 bases between the germline ends. The CDR3: CASSLGSAEAFF. The CDR3 DNA is TGTGCCAGCAGCTTAGGGAGTGCTGAAGCTTTCTTT.

This clone was recorded a few times. The chain links TRBV2 to TRBJ1-5, with TRBD1 matching 9 bases. J gave up 2 bases and V 5 bases, and 16 bases lay outside the gene matches. The CDR3 is made up of 19 amino acids. Germline values: CDR1 SNHLY, CDR2 FYNNEI. This CDR3 is CASSPVPGQGNSRNQPQHF. CDR3 bases: TGTGCCAGCAGTCCTGTCCCGGGACAGGGAAACTCTCGCAATCAGCCCCAGCATTTT. The full variable domain, rest sourced from reference TRBV2 and TRBJ1-5, is EPEVTQTPSHQVTQMGQEVILRCVPISNHLYFYWYRQILGQKVEFLVSFYNNEISEKSEIFDDQFSVERPDGSNFTLKIRSTKLEDSAMYFCASSPVPGQGNSRNQPQHFGDGTRLSIL.

The chain carries TRBV2 and TRBJ1-6; tentatively, D is TRBD1 (5 bases). The CDR3 spans 15 residues. Germline V gene data show CDR1 as SNHLY and CDR2 as FYNNEI. With 7 bases removed from V and 8 bases from J, the gap between germline ends came to 18 bases. CDR3 in DNA: TGTGCCAGCACTTCGGATAGGGGCGGGGATTCACCCCTCCACTTT. Translating gives CASTSDRGGDSPLHF.

The chain employs TRBV27 and TRBJ1-5, with 7 positions matching TRBD1. Germline CDR1 and CDR2: MNHEY and SMNVEV (reference sequence). J was trimmed by 0 bases and V by 6 bases; bases with no gene match: 11. This CDR3 spans 17 amino acids. Written as DNA, the CDR3 is TGTGCCAGCAGGCCGCTTTACAGGGGCCCTAGCAATCAGCCCCAGCATTTT. Its protein product is CASRPLYRGPSNQPQHF.

This chain joins TRBV28 and TRBJ2-5, with D unclear. Per the germline V gene, CDR1 is MDHEN and CDR2 is SYDVKM. V gave up 4 bases and J gave up 2 bases, with 14 bases separating them. The CDR3 covers 15 residues. CDR3 DNA: TGTGCCAGCAGTTCGGACGCGCGTCCTCAAGAGACCCAGTACTTC. It is translated as CASSSDARPQETQYF.

The rearrangement uses TRBV7-9 and TRBJ1-3; 9 nucleotides line up with TRBD1. Germline V lookup: CDR1 SEHNR, CDR2 FQNEAQ (reference sequence). V trimming: 3 bases; J trimming: 4 bases; junction bases outside the gene matches: 10. The CDR3 sequence is 17 residues long. CDR3 coding DNA: TGTGCCAGCAGCTTGTTCTACAGGGGGCGCGAGGGAAACACCATATATTTT. This codes for CASSLFYRGREGNTIYF.

The chain uses TRBV9 and TRBJ1-3; D is uncertain. CDR1 is SGDLS and CDR2 is YYNGEE in the germline V gene. Trimming removed 0 bases from V and 6 bases from J, with 10 bases in between. The CDR3 covers 14 residues. In DNA form, the CDR3 reads TGTGCCAGCAGCGTAGGGGGATCCCAAAACACCATATATTTT. Protein sequence: CASSVGGSQNTIYF.

The chain is built from TRBV27 and TRBJ2-3; no reliable D call. The CDR3 consists of 15 residues. Germline CDR1 MNHEY, CDR2 SMNVEV (reference sequence). Trimming pared 9 bases from V and 2 bases from J, leaving 18 bases between. The CDR3, as DNA: TGTGCCAGAGAGGACCCATGGCCCCTCACAGATACGCAGTATTTT. Its translation: CAREDPWPLTDTQYF.

The gene calls are TRBV7-9 and TRBJ2-3; 8 bases fit TRBD1. CDR1 and CDR2 (germline): SEHNR, FQNEAQ (reference sequence). CDR3 size: 15 residues. V lost 5 bases and J lost 2; bases outside the gene matches: 6. The CDR3 DNA reads TGTGCCAGCAGCCTGTTTCAGGGGGCCACAGATACGCAGTATTTT. It specifies CASSLFQGATDTQYF.

This clone was seen a single time. The V call is TRBV15, the J call TRBJ1-6; D gene ambiguous. CDR3 length equals 16 residues. The germline CDR1 and CDR2 sequences are LNHNV and YYDKDF (reference sequence). V was clipped by 1 base and J by 2 bases, with 9 bases between them. The CDR3 is CATSRGVKAYNSPLHF. Written as DNA, the CDR3 is TGTGCCACCAGCAGAGGGGTAAAGGCCTATAATTCACCCCTCCACTTT.